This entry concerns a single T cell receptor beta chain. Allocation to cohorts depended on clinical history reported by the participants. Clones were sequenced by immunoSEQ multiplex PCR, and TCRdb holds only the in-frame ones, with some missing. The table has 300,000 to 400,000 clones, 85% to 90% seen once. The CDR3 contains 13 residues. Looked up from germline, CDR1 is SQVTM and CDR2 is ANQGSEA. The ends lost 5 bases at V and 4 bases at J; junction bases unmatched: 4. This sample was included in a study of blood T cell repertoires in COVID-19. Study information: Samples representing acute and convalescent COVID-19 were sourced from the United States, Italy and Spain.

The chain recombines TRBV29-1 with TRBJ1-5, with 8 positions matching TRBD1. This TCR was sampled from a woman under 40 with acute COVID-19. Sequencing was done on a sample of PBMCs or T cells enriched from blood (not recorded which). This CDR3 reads CSVSGQENQPQHF. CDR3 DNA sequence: TGCAGCGTTTCGGGACAGGAAAATCAGCCCCAGCATTTT.